The entry below describes one TCR beta chain. Antigen unknown. A multiplex PCR was run with 60 Vbeta primers and 13 Jbeta primers. Sequencing used immunoSEQ multiplex PCR; TCRdb keeps in-frame clones, though not all of them. The data show some 160,000 clones, roughly 80% seen once. The sample comes from a study of cytomegalovirus exposure and HLA in healthy donors. Germline CDR1 LGHNT, CDR2 FRNRAP. CDR3 size: 13 residues. Donors were nominally healthy when sampled, though unrecorded immune exposures were likely. Study findings and constraints: In a later analysis, approximately 15,000 TCR beta sequences were associated with HLA alleles at 0.05 false discovery rate.

The rearrangement links TRBV12-5 to TRBJ2-5, with 7 positions matching TRBD2. TRBJ2-7 matches the DNA end more closely, so the J call is doubtful. Sequenced: PBMCs. This sequence originates from a male donor in good health and CMV-seronegative. The CDR3 nucleotides read TGTGCTAGTGGCGAAGCGGGAAGGTACGAGCAGTACTTC. Its protein is CASGEAGRYEQYF.